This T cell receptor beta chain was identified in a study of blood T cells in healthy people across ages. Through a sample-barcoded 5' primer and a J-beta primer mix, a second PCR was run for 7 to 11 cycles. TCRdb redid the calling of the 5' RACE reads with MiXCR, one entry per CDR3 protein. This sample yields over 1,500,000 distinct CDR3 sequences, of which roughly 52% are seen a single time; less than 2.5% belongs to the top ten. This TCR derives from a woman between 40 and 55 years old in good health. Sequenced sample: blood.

The CDR3 loop is CASTADSVGPQHF. CDR3 DNA sequence: TGTGCCAGCACCGCGGACAGTGTAGGGCCCCAGCATTTT. The chain couples TRBV6-2 or TRBV6-3 to TRBJ1-5; D possibly corresponds to TRBD1 (6 bases). V lost 7 bases and J lost 9, with 16 bases in between. CDR3 length: 13 residues. CDR1 and CDR2 from the germline V gene are MNHEY and SVGEGT.